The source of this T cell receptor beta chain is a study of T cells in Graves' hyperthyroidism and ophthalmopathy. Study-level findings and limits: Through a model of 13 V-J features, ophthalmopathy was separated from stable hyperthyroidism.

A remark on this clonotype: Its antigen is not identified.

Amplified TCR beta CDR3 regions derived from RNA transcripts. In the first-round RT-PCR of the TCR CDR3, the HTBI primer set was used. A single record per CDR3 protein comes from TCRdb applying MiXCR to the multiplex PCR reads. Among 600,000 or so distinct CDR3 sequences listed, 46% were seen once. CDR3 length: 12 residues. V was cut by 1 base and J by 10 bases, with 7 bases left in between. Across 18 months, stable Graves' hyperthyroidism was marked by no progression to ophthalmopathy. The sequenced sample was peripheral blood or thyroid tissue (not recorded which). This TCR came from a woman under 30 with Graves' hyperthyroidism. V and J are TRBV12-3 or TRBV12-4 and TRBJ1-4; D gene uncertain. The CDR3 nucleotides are TGTGCCAGCAGTTTAGTGGCTGGAAAACTGTTTTTT. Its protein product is CASSLVAGKLFF.